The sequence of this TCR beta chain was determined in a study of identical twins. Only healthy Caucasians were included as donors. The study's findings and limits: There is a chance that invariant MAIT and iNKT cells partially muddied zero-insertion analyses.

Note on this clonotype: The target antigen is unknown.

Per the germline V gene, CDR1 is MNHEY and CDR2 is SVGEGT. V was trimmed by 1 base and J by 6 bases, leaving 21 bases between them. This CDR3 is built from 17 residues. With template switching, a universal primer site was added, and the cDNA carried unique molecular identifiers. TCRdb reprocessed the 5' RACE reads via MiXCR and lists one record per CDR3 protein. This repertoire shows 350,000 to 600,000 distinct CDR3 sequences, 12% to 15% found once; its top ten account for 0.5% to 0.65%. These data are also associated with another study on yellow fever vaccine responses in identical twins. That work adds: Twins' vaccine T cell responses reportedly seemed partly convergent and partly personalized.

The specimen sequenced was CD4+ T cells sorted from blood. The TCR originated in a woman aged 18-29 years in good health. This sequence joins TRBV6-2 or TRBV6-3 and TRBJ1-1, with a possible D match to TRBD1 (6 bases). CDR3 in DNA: TGTGCCAGCAGTTACTTTATTACAGGGTCCCCTGGTTCTGAAGCTTTCTTT. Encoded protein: CASSYFITGSPGSEAFF.